The entry that follows covers one TCR beta chain sequence. Its matching antigen is unknown. The sample belongs to a study of cytomegalovirus exposure and HLA in healthy donors. Study results and limitations: In a later analysis, HLA-C alleles had the fewest associated TCRs, DRB1 alleles the most.

With 5 bases clipped from V and 0 bases from J, the junction kept 8 bases outside the gene matches. This CDR3 has 18 residues. Looked up from germline, CDR1 is SGHTA and CDR2 is FQGTGA. PCR amplification relied on 60 Vbeta primers (plus 13 Jbeta primers). TCRdb's table, derived via immunoSEQ multiplex PCR, lists solely in-frame clones and lacks some. Counted here are 160,000 or so clones, approximately 80% occurring once; the ten biggest clones make up about 4.5%. Sequenced material: PBMCs. V usage is TRBV7-3 and J usage is TRBJ2-1, with TRBD1 matching 12 bases. This receptor was taken from a man aged 40-49 years in good health and CMV-seronegative. CDR3 sequence reads: CASSPGTGGPISYNEQFF. CDR3 nucleotides: TGTGCCAGCAGCCCCGGGACAGGGGGCCCCATCTCCTACAATGAGCAGTTCTTC.